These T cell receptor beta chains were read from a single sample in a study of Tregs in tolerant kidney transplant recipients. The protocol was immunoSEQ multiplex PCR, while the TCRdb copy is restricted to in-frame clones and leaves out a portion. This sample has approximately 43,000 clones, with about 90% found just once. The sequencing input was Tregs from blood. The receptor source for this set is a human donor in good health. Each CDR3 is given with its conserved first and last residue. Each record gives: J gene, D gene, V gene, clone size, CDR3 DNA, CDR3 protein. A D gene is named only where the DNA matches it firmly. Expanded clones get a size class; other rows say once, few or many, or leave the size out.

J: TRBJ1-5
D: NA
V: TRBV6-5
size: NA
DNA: TGTGCCAGCAGTCTGGGGAATAGCAATCAGCCCCAGCATTTT
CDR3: CASSLGNSNQPQHF

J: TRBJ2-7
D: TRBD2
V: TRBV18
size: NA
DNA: TGTGCCAGCTCTCCGATGACTAGCGGGGGGAGCGAGCAGTACTTC
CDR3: CASSPMTSGGSEQYF

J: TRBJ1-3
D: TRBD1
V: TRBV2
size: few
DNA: TGTGCCAGCATCGGACAGGGAAGCACCATATATTTT
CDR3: CASIGQGSTIYF

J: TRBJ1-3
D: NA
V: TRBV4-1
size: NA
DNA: TGCGCCAGCAGCAACAGGGATAGTCCGGGGGGAAACACCATATATTTT
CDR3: CASSNRDSPGGNTIYF

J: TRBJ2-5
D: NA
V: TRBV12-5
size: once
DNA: TGTGCTAGTGGTCGGGACATCTCTATACAAGAGACCCAGTACTTC
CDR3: CASGRDISIQETQYF

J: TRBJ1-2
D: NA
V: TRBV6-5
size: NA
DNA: TGTGCCAGCAGTTACGGGCTTAACTATGGCTACACCTTC
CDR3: CASSYGLNYGYTF

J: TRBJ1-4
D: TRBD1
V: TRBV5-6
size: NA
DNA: TGTGCCAGCAGCTGGACAGGGGTGGCTAATGAAAAACTGTTTTTT
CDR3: CASSWTGVANEKLFF

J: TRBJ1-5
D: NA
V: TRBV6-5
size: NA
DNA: TGTGCCAGCAGCCAGGGCCGTAGCAATCAGCCCCAGCATTTT
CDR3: CASSQGRSNQPQHF

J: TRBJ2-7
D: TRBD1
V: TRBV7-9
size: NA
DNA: TGTGCCAGCGAAGGGGGGACAGGGTCCTACGAGCAGTACTTC
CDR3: CASEGGTGSYEQYF

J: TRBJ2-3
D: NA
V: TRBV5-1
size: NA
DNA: TGCGCCAGCAGCTTGGCGGGTACAGATACGCAGTATTTT
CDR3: CASSLAGTDTQYF

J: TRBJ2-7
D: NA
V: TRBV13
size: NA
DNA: TGTGCCAGCAGCTTAGCTGGGGAGCAGTACTTC
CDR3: CASSLAGEQYF

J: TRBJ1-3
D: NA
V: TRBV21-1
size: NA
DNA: TGTGCCAGCAGCTCGCGAGTCTGGGTTTCTGGAAACACCATATATTTT
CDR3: CASSSRVWVSGNTIYF

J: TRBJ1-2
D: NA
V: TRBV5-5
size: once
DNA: TGTGCCAGCAGCTTGAGGCCCCCCGGGACCCCGGGGGCCTATGGCTACACCTTC
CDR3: CASSLRPPGTPGAYGYTF

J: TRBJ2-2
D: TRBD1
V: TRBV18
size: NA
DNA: TGTGCCAGCTCCGTGGGACAGGCGGGCGGGGAGCTGTTTTTT
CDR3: CASSVGQAGGELFF

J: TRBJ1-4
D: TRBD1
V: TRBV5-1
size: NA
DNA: TGCGCCAGCAGCTCCGGGACAGGGGGTTTGGGAGAAAAACTGTTTTTT
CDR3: CASSSGTGGLGEKLFF

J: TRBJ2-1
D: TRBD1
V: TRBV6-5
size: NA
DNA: TGTGCCAGCAGTTACACCGGGACAGGGCGTAGGAATGAGCAGTTCTTC
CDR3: CASSYTGTGRRNEQFF